The clone carrying this T cell receptor (beta chain) was observed a handful of times. Its matching antigen is unknown. The V segment lost 2 bases and the J segment 2 bases; nucleotides outside the gene matches: 5. The CDR3 covers 15 residues. The data originate from a study of response to subunit inactivated influenza vaccine. General observations from the study: Each seasonal influenza vaccination, the authors suggested, recruits few new T cells.

TCRdb reprocessed the RT-PCR reads with MiXCR, giving one entry per CDR3 protein. The sample includes approximately 490,000 distinct CDR3 sequences, less than 7.5% of them seen just once. The chain is built from TRBV12-3 or TRBV12-4 and TRBJ2-7, with 8 bases lining up with TRBD1. The clonotype originates from a man between 50 and 75 years old who received an inactivated influenza vaccine. Sequences were derived from PBMCs from blood, sampled less than 30 months after vaccination. CDR3 in amino acids: CASSLRTGRPYEQYF. CDR3 in DNA: TGTGCCAGCAGTTTAAGGACAGGGCGCCCCTACGAGCAGTACTTC.